The clone carrying this TCR beta chain was found once. The V gene end was trimmed by 5 bases and the J gene end by 4 bases; junction bases not matched to a gene: 8. CDR3 size: 15 residues. Per germline, CDR1 SEHNR and CDR2 FQNEAQ (reference sequence). The data belong to a study of cytomegalovirus exposure and HLA in healthy donors. Study-level background: Most donors, around 81% of 350 to 450 genotyped, fell in the Caucasian-associated ancestry cluster.

The PCR used 60 Vbeta and 13 Jbeta primers. The assay was immunoSEQ multiplex PCR, and TCRdb's table has in-frame clones only and misses some. The data contain around 140,000 clones, roughly two thirds of them singletons. The donors comprised healthy bone marrow donors. The donors, nominally healthy at sampling, likely had unrecorded immune exposures. Source material: PBMCs. The receptor's source is a male donor in good health and CMV-seronegative. The rearrangement joins TRBV7-9 to TRBJ1-5; 7 nucleotides match TRBD1. CDR3 sequence reads: CASSRTGATNQPQHF. For the CDR3, the DNA is TGTGCCAGCAGCCGAACAGGGGCCACTAATCAGCCCCAGCATTTT. The full variable domain, in which reference TRBV7-9 and TRBJ1-5 provide the parts outside the CDR3, is DTGVSQNPRHKITKRGQNVTFRCDPISEHNRLYWYRQTLGQGPEFLTYFQNEAQLEKSRLLSDRFSAERPKGSFSTLEIQRTEQGDSAMYLCASSRTGATNQPQHFGDGTRLSIL.